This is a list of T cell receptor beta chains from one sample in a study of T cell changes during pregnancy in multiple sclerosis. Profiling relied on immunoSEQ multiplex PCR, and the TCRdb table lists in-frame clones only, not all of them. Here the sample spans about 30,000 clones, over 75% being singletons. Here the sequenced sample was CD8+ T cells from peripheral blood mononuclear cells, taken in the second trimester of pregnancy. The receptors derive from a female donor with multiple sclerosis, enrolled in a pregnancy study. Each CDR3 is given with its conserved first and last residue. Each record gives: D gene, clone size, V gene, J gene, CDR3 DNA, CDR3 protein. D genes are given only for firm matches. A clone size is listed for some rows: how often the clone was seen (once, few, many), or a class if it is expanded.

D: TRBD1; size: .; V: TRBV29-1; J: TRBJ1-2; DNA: TGCAGCGTCTCGTACAGGGGGAATGACTATGGCTACACCTTC; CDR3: CSVSYRGNDYGYTF
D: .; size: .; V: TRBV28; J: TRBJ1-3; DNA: TGTGCCAGCAGTCATCCCTTCGGACAGTACTCTGGAAACACCATATATTTT; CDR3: CASSHPFGQYSGNTIYF
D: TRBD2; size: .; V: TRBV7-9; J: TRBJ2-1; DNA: TGTGCCAGCAGCTCGCGTAGCGGGAAAGTCCGCAATGAGCAGTTCTTC; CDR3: CASSSRSGKVRNEQFF
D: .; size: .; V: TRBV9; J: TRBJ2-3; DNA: TGTGCCAGCAGCGTAGAGGGGTCTAGCACAGATACGCAGTATTTT; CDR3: CASSVEGSSTDTQYF
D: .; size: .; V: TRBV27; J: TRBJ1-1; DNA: TGTGCCAGCAGCCCCTACGGGAGCACTGAAGCTTTCTTT; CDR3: CASSPYGSTEAFF
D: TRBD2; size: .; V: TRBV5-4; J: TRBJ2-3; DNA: TGTGCCAGCAGTTCCCTAGCGGGAGTCTCAGATACGCAGTATTTT; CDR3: CASSSLAGVSDTQYF
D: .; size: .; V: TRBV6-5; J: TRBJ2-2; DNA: TGTGCCAGCAGTTACGGTCAGGGGCCCGGGGAGCTGTTTTTT; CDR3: CASSYGQGPGELFF
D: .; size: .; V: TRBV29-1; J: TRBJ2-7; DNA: TGCAGCGTTGAGGAGGGAGGATCGCGCGAGCAGTACTTC; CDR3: CSVEEGGSREQYF
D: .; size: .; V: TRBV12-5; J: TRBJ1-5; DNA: TGTGCTAGTGGTTTGGTACCCTCTATGATCCATCAGCCCCAGCATTTT; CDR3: CASGLVPSMIHQPQHF
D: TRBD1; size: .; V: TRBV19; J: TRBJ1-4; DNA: TGTGCCAGTAGTATAGCTTGGGGACAGCCCGATGAAAAACTGTTTTTT; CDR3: CASSIAWGQPDEKLFF
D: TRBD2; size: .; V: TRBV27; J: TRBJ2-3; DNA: TGTGCCAGCAGTTTAGTGTTGGGTAGCGGGGCAGATACGCAGTATTTT; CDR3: CASSLVLGSGADTQYF
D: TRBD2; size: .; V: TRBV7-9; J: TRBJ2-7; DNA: TGTGCCAGCAGCTCCCTCACTAGCGGGAGCTACGAGCAGTACTTC; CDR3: CASSSLTSGSYEQYF
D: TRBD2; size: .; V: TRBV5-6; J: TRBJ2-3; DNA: TGTGCCAGCAGCTTAGCCACTAGCGGGAGCGCAGATACGCAGTATTTT; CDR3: CASSLATSGSADTQYF
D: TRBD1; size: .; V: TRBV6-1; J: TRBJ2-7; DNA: TGTGCCAGCAGTGAAGAGACAGGGGGTATCGTACAATCCTACGAGCAGTACTTC; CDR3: CASSEETGGIVQSYEQYF
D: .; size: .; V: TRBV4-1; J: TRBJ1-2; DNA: TGCGCCAGCAGCCAAGGTCGGGGAATGTATGGCTACACCTTC; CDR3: CASSQGRGMYGYTF
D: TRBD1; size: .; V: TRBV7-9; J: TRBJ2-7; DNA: TGTGCCAGCAGCTTTGGACAGGGGAATCTCTGCGAGCAGTACTTC; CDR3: CASSFGQGNLCEQYF
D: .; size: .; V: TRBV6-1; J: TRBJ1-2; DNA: TGTGCCAGCAGTGATCTTCCCGGTGCTGGCGGGGCCTATGGCTACACCTTC; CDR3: CASSDLPGAGGAYGYTF
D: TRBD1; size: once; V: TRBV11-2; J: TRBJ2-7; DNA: TGTGCCAGCAGCACTCTCGACAGGGGTGGCGAGCAGTACTTC; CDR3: CASSTLDRGGEQYF
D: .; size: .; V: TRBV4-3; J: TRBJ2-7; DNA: TGCGCCAGCAGCCAAGATGAGTCTGTCTTCTCCTACGAGCAGTACTTC; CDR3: CASSQDESVFSYEQYF
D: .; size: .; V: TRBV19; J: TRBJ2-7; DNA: TGTGCCAGTAGTATAGACGGGAGCTGGCGCGAGCAGTACTTC; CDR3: CASSIDGSWREQYF
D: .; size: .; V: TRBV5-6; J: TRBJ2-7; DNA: TGTGCCAGCAGCTTCCGGACAGTTTCCTACGAGCAGTACTTC; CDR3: CASSFRTVSYEQYF
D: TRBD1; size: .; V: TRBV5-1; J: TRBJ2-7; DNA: TGCGCCAGCAGCTGGGGGGACAGGTTGGACGAGCAGTACTTC; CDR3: CASSWGDRLDEQYF
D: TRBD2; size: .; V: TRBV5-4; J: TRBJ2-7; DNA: TGTGCCAGCAGCTACGGCAGCGGGAGCTCCTACGAGCAGTACTTC; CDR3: CASSYGSGSSYEQYF
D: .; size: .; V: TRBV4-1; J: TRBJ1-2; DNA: TGCGCCAGCAGCCAAGAAGCGGGATCCTATGGCTACACCTTC; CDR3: CASSQEAGSYGYTF
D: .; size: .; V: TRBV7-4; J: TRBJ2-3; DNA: TGTGCCAGCAGCCCCATGACTAGCACAGATACGCAGTATTTT; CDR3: CASSPMTSTDTQYF
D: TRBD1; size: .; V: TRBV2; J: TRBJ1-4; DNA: TGTGCCAGCAGCCCCCCGAGAGGGACAGTTTGGGAAAAACTGTTTTTT; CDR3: CASSPPRGTVWEKLFF
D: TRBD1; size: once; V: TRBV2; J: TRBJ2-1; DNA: TGTGCCAGCAGTGAAGGGGGACAGATTGTGGATGAGCAGTTCTTC; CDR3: CASSEGGQIVDEQFF
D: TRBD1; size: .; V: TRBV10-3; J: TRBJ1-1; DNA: TGTGCCATCAGTGAGTCCGGGGACAGCACTGAAGCTTTCTTT; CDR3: CAISESGDSTEAFF
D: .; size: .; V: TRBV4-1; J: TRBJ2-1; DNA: TGCGCCAGCAGCCTCCTCGGGGGTGTGAGGAATGAGCAGTTCTTC; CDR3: CASSLLGGVRNEQFF
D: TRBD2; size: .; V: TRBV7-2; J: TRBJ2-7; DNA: TGTGCCAGCAGCTTAGCCGCTAGCGGGAGGGGGCAGTACTTC; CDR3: CASSLAASGRGQYF
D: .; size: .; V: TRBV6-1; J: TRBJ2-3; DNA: TGTGCCAGCAGTGACAGGGCTATACGCACAGATACGCAGTATTTT; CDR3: CASSDRAIRTDTQYF
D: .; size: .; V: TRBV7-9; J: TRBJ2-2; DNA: TGTGCCAGCAGCCCCTCGTTATCAGGGACCGGGGAGCTGTTTTTT; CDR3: CASSPSLSGTGELFF
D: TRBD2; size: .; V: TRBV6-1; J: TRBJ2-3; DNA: TGTGCCAGCAGTCAAGGGACTAGCGGGGCGACAGATACGCAGTATTTT; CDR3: CASSQGTSGATDTQYF
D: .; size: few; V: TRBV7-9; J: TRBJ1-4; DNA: TGTGCCAGCAGCCCCATCGAGGCCCCAAAACTGTTTTTT; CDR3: CASSPIEAPKLFF
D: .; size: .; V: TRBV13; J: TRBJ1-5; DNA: TGTGCCAGCAGCCGTAGGGGGAACAATCAGCCCCAGCATTTT; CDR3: CASSRRGNNQPQHF
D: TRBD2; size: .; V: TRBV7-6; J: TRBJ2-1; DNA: TGTGCCAGCAGCTTAGTCGGACTAGCGGGAGATGAGCAGTTCTTC; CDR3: CASSLVGLAGDEQFF
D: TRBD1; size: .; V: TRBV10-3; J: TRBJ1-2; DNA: TGTGCCATCAGTGGTACCAGGGACAGCTCGACTGGTTTGAACTATGGCTACACCTTC; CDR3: CAISGTRDSSTGLNYGYTF
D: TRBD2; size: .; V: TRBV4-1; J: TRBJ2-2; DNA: TGCGCCAGCAGCCAAGTTGGACTAGCGGGAGGGACCGGGGAGCTGTTTTTT; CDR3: CASSQVGLAGGTGELFF
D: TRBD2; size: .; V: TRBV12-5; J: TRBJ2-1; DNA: TGTGCTAGTGGTGACGGTGGACTAGCCAATGAGCAGTTCTTC; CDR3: CASGDGGLANEQFF
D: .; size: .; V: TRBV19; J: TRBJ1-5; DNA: TGTGCCAGTAGTTATGGGCAGGGGAGTCAGCCCCAGCATTTT; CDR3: CASSYGQGSQPQHF
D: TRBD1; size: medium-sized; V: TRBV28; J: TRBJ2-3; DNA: TGTGCCAGCAAAAGGACAGGGGTGACAGATACGCAGTATTTT; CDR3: CASKRTGVTDTQYF
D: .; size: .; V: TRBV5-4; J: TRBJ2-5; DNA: TGTGCCAGCAGCTTGGAGGCGGTCCAAGAGACCCAGTACTTC; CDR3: CASSLEAVQETQYF
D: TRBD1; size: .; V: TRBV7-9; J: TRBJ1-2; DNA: TGTGCCAGCAGCAGCACAGAGGGGGCGGAAGGCTACACCTTC; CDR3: CASSSTEGAEGYTF
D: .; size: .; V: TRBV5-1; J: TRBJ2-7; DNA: .; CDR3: CASSLFGEGNYEQYF
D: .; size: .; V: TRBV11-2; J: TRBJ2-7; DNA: TGTGCCAGCAGCCATGGAGAATATGAGCAGTACTTC; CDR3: CASSHGEYEQYF
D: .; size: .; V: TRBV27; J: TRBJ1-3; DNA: TGTGCCAGCGGAGCAGGGAACGGAAACACCATATATTTT; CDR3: CASGAGNGNTIYF
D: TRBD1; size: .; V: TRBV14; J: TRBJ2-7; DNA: TGTGCCAGCAGCCAAGATATGGGACAGCACTACGAGCAGTACTTC; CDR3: CASSQDMGQHYEQYF
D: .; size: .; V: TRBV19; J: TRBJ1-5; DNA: TGTGCCAGTAGTTGGGGCGAGGGCAATCAGCCCCAGCATTTT; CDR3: CASSWGEGNQPQHF
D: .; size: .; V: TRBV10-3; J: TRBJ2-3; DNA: TGTGCCATCAGTGAGTCGAGGGGACTCAACACAGATACGCAGTATTTT; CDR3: CAISESRGLNTDTQYF
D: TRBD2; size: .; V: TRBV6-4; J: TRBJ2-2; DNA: TGTGCCAGCAGTGACTCGGCGGGAGGTGACACCGGGGAGCTGTTTTTT; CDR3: CASSDSAGGDTGELFF
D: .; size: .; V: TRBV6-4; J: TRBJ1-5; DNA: TGTGCCAGCAGTGATTATCCATCTGACACCCAGCCCCAGCATTTT; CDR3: CASSDYPSDTQPQHF
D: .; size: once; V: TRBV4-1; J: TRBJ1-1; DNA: TGCGCCAGCAGCCAAGTACAGGCGGTTATGAACACTGAAGCTTTCTTT; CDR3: CASSQVQAVMNTEAFF